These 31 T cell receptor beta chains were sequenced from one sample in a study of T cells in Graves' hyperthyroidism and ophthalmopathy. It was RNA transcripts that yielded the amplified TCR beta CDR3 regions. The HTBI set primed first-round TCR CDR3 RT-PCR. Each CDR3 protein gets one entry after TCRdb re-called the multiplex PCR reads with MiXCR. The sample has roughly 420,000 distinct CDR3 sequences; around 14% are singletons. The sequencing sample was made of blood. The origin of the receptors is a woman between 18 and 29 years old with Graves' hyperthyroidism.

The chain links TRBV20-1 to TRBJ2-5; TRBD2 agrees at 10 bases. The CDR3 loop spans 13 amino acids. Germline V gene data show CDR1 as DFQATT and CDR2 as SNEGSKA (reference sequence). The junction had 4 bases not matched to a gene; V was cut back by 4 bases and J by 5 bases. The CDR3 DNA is TGCAGTGCTATTGCTAGCGGGAGTGAGACCCAGTACTTC. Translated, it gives CSAIASGSETQYF.

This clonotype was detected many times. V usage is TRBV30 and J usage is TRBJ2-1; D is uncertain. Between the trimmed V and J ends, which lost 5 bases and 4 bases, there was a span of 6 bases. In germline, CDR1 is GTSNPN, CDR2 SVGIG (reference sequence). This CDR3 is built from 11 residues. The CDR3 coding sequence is TGTGCCTGGCTTAATTACAATGAGCAGTTCTTC. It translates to CAWLNYNEQFF. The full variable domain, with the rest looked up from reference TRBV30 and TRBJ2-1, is SQTIHQWPATLVQPVGSPLSLECTVEGTSNPNLYWYRQAAGRGLQLLFYSVGIGQISSEVPQNLSASRPQDRQFILSSKKLLLSDSGFYLCAWLNYNEQFFGPGTRLTVL.

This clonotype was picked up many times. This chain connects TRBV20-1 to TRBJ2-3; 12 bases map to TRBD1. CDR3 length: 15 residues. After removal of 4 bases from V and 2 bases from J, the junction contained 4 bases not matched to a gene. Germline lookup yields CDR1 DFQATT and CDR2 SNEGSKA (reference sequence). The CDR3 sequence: CSATGTGGTTDTQYF. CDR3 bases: TGCAGTGCTACCGGGACAGGGGGCACCACAGATACGCAGTATTTT.

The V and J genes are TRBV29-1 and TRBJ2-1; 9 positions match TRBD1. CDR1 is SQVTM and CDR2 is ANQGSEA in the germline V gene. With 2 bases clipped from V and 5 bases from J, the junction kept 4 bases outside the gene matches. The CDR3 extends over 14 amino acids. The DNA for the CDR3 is TGCAGCGTTGAAAAGACAGGGGGGGACAATGAGCAGTTCTTC. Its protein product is CSVEKTGGDNEQFF.

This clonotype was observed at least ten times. This CDR3 is CASSPLGGASTDTQYF. CDR3 in DNA: TGTGCCAGCAGCCCCTTAGGGGGTGCTAGCACAGATACGCAGTATTTT. The chain employs TRBV11-2 and TRBJ2-3; the D gene is possibly TRBD1 (6 bases). The CDR3 sequence is 16 residues long. The ends were cut back, 5 bases at V and 0 bases at J, with 15 bases in the middle. Germline V gives CDR1 SGHAT, CDR2 FQNNGV.

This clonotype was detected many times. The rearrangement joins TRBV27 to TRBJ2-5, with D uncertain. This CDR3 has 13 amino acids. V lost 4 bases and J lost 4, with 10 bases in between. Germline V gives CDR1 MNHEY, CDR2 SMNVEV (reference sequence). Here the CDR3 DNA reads TGTGCCAGCAGTTCCCGCCTGGGAGAGACCCAGTACTTC. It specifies CASSSRLGETQYF.

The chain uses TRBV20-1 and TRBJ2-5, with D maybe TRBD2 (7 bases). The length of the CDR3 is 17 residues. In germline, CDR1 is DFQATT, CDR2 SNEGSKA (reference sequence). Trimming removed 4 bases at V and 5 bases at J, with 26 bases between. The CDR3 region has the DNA TGCAGTGCTATGCTTATCCCCGGGCTAAAGGGGGGGGAGACCCAGTACTTC. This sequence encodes CSAMLIPGLKGGETQYF.

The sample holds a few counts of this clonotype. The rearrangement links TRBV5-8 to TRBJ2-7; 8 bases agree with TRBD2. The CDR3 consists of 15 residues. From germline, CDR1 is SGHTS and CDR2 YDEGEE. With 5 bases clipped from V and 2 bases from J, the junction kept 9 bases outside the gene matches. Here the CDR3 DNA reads TGTGCCAGCAGTCGCTCTAGCGGGCTACCCTACGAGCAGTACTTC. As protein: CASSRSSGLPYEQYF.

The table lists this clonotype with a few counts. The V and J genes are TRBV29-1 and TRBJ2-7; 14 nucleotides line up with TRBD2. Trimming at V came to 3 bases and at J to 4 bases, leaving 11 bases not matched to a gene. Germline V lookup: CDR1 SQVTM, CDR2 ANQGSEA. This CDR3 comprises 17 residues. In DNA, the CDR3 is TGCAGCGTTGAGGTGACTAGCGGGAGGGCCCCAGGTTACGAGCAGTACTTC. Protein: CSVEVTSGRAPGYEQYF.

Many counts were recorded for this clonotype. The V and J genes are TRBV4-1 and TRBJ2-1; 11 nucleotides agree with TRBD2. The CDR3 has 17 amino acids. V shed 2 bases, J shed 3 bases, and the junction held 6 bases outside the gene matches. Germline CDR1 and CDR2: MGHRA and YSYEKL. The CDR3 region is CASSQIAGGRFYNEQFF. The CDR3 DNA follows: TGCGCCAGCAGCCAAATAGCGGGGGGGCGATTCTACAATGAGCAGTTCTTC.

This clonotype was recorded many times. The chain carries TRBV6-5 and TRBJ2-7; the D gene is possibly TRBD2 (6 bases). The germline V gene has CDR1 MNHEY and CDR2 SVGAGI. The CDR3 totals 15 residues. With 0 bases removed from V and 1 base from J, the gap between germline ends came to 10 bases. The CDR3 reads CASSYSPGDSYEQYF. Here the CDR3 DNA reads TGTGCCAGCAGTTACTCGCCGGGGGATTCCTACGAGCAGTACTTC.

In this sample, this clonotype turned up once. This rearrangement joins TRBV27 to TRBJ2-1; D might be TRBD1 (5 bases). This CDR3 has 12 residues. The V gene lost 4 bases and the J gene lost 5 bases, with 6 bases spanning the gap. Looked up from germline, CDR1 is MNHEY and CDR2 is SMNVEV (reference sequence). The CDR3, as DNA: TGTGCCAGCAGTTACAGGAACAATGAGCAGTTCTTC. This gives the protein CASSYRNNEQFF.

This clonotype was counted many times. In DNA, the CDR3 is TGTGCCAGCTCACCACCGGGATCCGAAGCCAACCAAGAGACCCAGTACTTC. This sequence encodes CASSPPGSEANQETQYF. This chain uses TRBV18 with TRBJ2-5; D is unclear. V gave up 0 bases and J gave up 0 bases, with 14 bases separating them. Germline values: CDR1 KGHSH, CDR2 LQKENI. The CDR3 spans 17 residues.

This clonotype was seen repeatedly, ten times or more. CDR3 in DNA: TGTGCTAGTGGTTTTGGAGCGGCCTACAATGAGCAGTTCTTC. Its protein product is CASGFGAAYNEQFF. The chain employs TRBV12-5 and TRBJ2-1; possible D gene TRBD2, 5 bases. CDR3 length equals 14 residues. V was pared by 3 bases and J by 2 bases, with 8 bases between. Germline V gives CDR1 LGHNT, CDR2 FRNRAP.

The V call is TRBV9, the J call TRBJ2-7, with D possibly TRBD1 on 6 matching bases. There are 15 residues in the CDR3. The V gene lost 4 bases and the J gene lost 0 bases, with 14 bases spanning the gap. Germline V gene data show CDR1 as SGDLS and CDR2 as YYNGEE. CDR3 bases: TGTGCCAGCAGCCTTCAAGGGGACAACTCCTACGAGCAGTACTTC. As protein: CASSLQGDNSYEQYF.

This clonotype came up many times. CDR3 nucleotide sequence: TGTGCCAGCAGTTTAGACGTGAACACCGGGGAGCTGTTTTTT. Its protein product is CASSLDVNTGELFF. The genes are TRBV12-3 or TRBV12-4 and TRBJ2-2, with D unresolved. V lost 1 base and J lost 1, with 4 bases in between. The CDR3 is 14 amino acids.

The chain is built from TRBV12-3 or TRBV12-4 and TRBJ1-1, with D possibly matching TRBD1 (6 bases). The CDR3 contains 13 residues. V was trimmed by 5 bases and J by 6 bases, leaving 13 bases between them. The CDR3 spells CASSPPGVSEAFF. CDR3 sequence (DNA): TGTGCCAGCAGTCCCCCAGGGGTCTCTGAAGCTTTCTTT.

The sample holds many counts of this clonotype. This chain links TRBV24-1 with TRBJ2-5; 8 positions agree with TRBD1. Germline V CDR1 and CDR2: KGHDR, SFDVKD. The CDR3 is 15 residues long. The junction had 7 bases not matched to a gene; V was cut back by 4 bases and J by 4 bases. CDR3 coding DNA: TGTGCCACCAGTGAGTACCTACAGGGGGTAGAGACCCAGTACTTC. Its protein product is CATSEYLQGVETQYF.

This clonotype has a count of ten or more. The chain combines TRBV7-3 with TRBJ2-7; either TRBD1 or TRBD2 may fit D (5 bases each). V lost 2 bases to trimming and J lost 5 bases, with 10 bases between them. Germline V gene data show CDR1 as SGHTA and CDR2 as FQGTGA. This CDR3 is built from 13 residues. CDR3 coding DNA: TGTGCCAGCAGCTTATCCCGGGGCGACGAGCAGTACTTC. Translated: CASSLSRGDEQYF. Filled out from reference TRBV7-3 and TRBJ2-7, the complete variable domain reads GAGVSQTPSNKVTEKGKYVELRCDPISGHTALYWYRQSLGQGPEFLIYFQGTGAADDSGLPNDRFFAVRPEGSVSTLKIQRTERGDSAVYLCASSLSRGDEQYFGPGTRLTVT.

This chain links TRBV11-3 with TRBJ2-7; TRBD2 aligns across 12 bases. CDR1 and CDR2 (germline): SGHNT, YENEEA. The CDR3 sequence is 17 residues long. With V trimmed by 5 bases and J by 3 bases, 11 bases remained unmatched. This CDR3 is CASSPPPRGLAGYEQYF. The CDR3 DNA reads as TGTGCCAGCAGCCCTCCCCCCCGGGGACTAGCGGGCTACGAGCAGTACTTC.

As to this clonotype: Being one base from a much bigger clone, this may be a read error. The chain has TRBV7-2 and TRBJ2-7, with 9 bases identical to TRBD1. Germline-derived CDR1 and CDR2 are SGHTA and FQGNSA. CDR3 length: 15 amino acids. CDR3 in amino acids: CASGLGGQGPYEQYF. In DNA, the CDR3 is TGTGCCAGCGGCTTAGGGGGACAGGGCCCCTACGAGCAGTACTTC.

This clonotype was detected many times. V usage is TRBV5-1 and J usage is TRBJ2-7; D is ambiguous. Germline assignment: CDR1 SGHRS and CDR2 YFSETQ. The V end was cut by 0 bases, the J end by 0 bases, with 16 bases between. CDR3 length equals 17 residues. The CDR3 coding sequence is TGCGCCAGCAGCTTGGGACCACGCGGACGAAACTCCTACGAGCAGTACTTC. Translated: CASSLGPRGRNSYEQYF.

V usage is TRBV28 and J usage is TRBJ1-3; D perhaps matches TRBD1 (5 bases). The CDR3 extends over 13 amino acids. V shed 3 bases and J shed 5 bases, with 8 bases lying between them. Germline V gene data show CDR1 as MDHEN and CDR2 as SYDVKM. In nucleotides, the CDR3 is TGTGCCAGCAGTTTGGGGGGAAGAAACACCATATATTTT. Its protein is CASSLGGRNTIYF.

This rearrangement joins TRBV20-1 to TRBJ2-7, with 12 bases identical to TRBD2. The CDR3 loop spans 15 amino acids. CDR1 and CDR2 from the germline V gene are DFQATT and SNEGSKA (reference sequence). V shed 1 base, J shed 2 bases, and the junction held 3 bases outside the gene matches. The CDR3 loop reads CSARVRTSGTYEQYF. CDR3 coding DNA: TGCAGTGCTAGAGTGCGGACTAGCGGGACCTACGAGCAGTACTTC.

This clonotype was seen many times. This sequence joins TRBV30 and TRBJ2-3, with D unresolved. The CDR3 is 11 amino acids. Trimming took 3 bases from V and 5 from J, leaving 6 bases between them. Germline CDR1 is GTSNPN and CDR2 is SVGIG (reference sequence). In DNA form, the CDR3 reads TGTGCCTGGAGGCGTATAGATACGCAGTATTTT. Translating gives CAWRRIDTQYF. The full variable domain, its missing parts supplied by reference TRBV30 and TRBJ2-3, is SQTIHQWPATLVQPVGSPLSLECTVEGTSNPNLYWYRQAAGRGLQLLFYSVGIGQISSEVPQNLSASRPQDRQFILSSKKLLLSDSGFYLCAWRRIDTQYFGPGTRLTVL.

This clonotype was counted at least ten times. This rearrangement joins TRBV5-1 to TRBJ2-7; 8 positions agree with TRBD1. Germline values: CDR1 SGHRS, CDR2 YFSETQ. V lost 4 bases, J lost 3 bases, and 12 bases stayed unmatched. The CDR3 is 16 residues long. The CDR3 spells CASSALPGQALYEQYF. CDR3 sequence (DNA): TGCGCCAGCAGCGCCCTACCGGGACAGGCGCTCTACGAGCAGTACTTC.

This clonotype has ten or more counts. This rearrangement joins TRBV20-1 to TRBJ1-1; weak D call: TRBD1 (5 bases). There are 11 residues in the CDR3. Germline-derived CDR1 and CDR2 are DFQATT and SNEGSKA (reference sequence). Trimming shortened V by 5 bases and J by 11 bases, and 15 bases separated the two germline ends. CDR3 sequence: CSAPGAARAFF. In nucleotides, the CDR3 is TGCAGTGCTCCTGGGGCGGCAAGGGCTTTCTTT.

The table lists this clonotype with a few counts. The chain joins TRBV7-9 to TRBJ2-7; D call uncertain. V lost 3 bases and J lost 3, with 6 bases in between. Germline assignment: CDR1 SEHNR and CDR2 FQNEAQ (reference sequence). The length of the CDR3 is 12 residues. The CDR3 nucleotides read TGTGCCAGCAGCTTGCAGGTCTACGAGCAGTACTTC. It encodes CASSLQVYEQYF.

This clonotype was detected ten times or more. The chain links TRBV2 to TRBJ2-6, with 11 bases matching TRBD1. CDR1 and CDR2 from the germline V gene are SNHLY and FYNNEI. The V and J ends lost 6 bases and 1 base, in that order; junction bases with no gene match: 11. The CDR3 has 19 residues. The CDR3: CASSPFRTGGRSGANVLTF. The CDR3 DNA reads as TGTGCCAGCAGCCCCTTTAGGACAGGGGGCAGATCTGGGGCCAACGTCCTGACTTTC.

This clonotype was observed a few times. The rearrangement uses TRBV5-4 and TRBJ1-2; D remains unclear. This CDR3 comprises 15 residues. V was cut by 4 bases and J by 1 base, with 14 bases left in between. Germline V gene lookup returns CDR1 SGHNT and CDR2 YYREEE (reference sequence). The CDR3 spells CASSRSAFGNYGYTF. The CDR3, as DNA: TGTGCCAGCAGCCGTAGCGCCTTTGGTAACTATGGCTACACCTTC.

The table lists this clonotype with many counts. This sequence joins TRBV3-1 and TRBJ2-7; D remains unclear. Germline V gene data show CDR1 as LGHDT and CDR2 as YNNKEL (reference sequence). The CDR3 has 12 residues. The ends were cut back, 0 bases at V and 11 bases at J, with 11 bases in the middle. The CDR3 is CASSQEPSRKYF. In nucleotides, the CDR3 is TGTGCCAGCAGCCAAGAACCGAGTCGAAAGTACTTC.